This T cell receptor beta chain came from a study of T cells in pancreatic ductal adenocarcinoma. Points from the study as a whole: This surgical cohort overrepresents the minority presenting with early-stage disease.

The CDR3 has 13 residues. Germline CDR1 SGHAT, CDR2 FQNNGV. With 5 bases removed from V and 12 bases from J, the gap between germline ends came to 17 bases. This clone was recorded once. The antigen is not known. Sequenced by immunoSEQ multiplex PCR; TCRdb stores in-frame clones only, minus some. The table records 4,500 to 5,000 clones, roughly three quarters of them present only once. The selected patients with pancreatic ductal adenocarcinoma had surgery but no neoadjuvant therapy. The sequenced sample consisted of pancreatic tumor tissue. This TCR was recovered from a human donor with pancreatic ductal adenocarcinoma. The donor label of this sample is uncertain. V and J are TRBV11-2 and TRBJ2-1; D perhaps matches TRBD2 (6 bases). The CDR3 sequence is CASSPGWGTRQFF. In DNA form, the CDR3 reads TGTGCCAGCAGCCCAGGGTGGGGGACTCGGCAGTTCTTC.